These 20 T cell receptor beta chains were all obtained from the same sample, sequenced in a study of CD8 T cells in Susac syndrome. Reverse transcription of roughly 0.5 to 1 ug RNA was performed with random hexamers. MiXCR, run by TCRdb on the immunoSEQ multiplex PCR reads, gives a single entry per CDR3 protein. The table lists some 110,000 distinct CDR3 sequences, 85% to 95% of them singletons. Sequenced input: CD8+ T cells from PBMCs. Receptors originate from a human donor with Susac syndrome.

V and J are TRBV4-1 and TRBJ2-3; D unresolved. V lost 0 bases and J 6 bases, leaving 10 bases between the germline ends. The germline CDR1 and CDR2 sequences are MGHRA and YSYEKL. The CDR3 covers 14 residues. The CDR3 bases are TGCGCCAGCAGCCAAGAAGGGCTGACGGATACGCAGTATTTT. It yields the protein CASSQEGLTDTQYF.

This chain's CDR3 is CASSPATEAFF. In DNA form, the CDR3 reads TGTGCCAGCAGCCCTGCGACTGAAGCTTTCTTT. The rearrangement joins TRBV13 to TRBJ1-1, with no clear D. In germline, CDR1 is PRHDT, CDR2 FYEKMQ (reference sequence). V lost 5 bases and J lost 5, with 6 bases in between. This CDR3 has 11 amino acids. Using reference TRBV13 and TRBJ1-1 for the parts outside the CDR3, the full variable domain is AAGVIQSPRHLIKEKRETATLKCYPIPRHDTVYWYQQGPGQDPQFLISFYEKMQSDKGSIPDRFSAQQFSDYHSELNMSSLELGDSALYFCASSPATEAFFGQGTRLTVV.

This clonotype was observed once. This sequence joins TRBV5-1 and TRBJ2-1, with D hard to call. From germline, CDR1 is SGHRS and CDR2 YFSETQ. V was shortened by 6 bases and J by 5 bases, with 9 bases between the two germline ends. This CDR3 contains 12 residues. This CDR3 is CASNLNDNEQFF. The CDR3, as DNA: TGCGCCAGCAACTTAAATGACAATGAGCAGTTCTTC.

The chain combines TRBV15 with TRBJ2-1; 9 bases fit TRBD2. The germline gives CDR1 LNHNV, CDR2 YYDKDF (reference sequence). The CDR3 extends over 13 amino acids. The trim removed 8 bases at V and 8 bases at J, leaving 7 bases unmatched. The CDR3 is CATGAGGPYEQFF. In nucleotides, the CDR3 is TGTGCCACCGGGGCGGGGGGGCCGTATGAGCAGTTCTTC. Filled out from reference TRBV15 and TRBJ2-1, the complete variable domain reads DAMVIQNPRYQVTQFGKPVTLSCSQTLNHNVMYWYQQKSSQAPKLLFHYYDKDFNNEADTPDNFQSRRPNTSFCFLDIRSPGLGDTAMYLCATGAGGPYEQFFGPGTRLTVL.

The V and J genes are TRBV5-6 and TRBJ2-7; 9 nucleotides align to TRBD1. The germline V gene encodes CDR1 SGHDT and CDR2 YYEEEE. The V and J ends lost 2 bases and 4 bases, in that order; junction bases with no gene match: 4. The CDR3 spans 14 residues. The CDR3 sequence is CASSFGTGRYEQYF. For the CDR3, the DNA is TGTGCCAGCAGCTTTGGGACAGGGAGGTACGAGCAGTACTTC.

The chain has TRBV5-4 and TRBJ1-2; TRBD1 might be the D (5 bases). Germline values: CDR1 SGHNT, CDR2 YYREEE (reference sequence). The CDR3 has 16 residues. The V and J ends lost 4 bases and 8 bases respectively, with 24 bases between them. Written as DNA, the CDR3 is TGTGCCAGCAGCGCGTTCACGGGACTCCCGAGAGGAGGCTACACCTTC. It translates to CASSAFTGLPRGGYTF.

The chain carries TRBV6-4 and TRBJ2-2; D is possibly TRBD2 (6 bases). The germline V gene has CDR1 MRHNA and CDR2 SNTAGT. Between the trimmed V and J ends, which lost 0 bases and 8 bases, there was a span of 16 bases. CDR3 size: 16 residues. The CDR3 coding sequence is TGTGCCAGCAGTGACTCTGGAGGGGACCCTGGTGGGGAGCTGTTTTTT. Residues: CASSDSGGDPGGELFF.

The gene calls are TRBV7-9 and TRBJ2-5; no firm D call. V lost 2 bases to trimming and J lost 7 bases, with 11 bases between them. The germline V gene has CDR1 SEHNR and CDR2 FQNEAQ (reference sequence). CDR3 length equals 13 residues. The CDR3 is CASSLTLRVTQYF. For the CDR3, the DNA is TGTGCCAGCAGCTTAACCCTCCGAGTGACCCAGTACTTC.

The chain couples TRBV20-1 to TRBJ1-5; D is unresolved. This CDR3 has 17 amino acids. Germline V gene sequence: CDR1 DFQATT, CDR2 SNEGSKA (reference sequence). V shed 0 bases and J shed 0 bases, with 15 bases lying between them. Here the CDR3 reads CSARDFRTESSNQPQHF. The CDR3 nucleotides read TGCAGTGCTAGAGATTTCAGAACCGAGAGTAGCAATCAGCCCCAGCATTTT.

The chain is built from TRBV12-3 or TRBV12-4 and TRBJ1-2; possible D gene TRBD1, 6 bases. Between the trimmed V and J ends, which lost 7 bases and 8 bases, there was a span of 17 bases. This CDR3 spans 13 amino acids. Written as DNA, the CDR3 is TGTGCCAGCACCCTGGGGGGGGCGAGCGGCTACACCTTC. It specifies CASTLGGASGYTF.

CDR3 bases: TGCGCCAGCAGCCAAGTCGTCGGCATTCAGTACTTC. Translated: CASSQVVGIQYF. V gene TRBV4-1 combines with J gene TRBJ2-4; D unclear. The CDR3 consists of 12 residues. V lost 1 base, J lost 9 bases, and 7 bases lay in between. Germline V gene lookup returns CDR1 MGHRA and CDR2 YSYEKL.

The chain combines TRBV20-1 with TRBJ1-2, with 7 bases that match TRBD1. Germline V CDR1 and CDR2: DFQATT, SNEGSKA (reference sequence). CDR3 length equals 13 residues. The junction had 5 bases not matched to a gene; V was cut back by 3 bases and J by 4 bases. CDR3 DNA: TGCAGTGCTAGGGGGCAGGGGGTCTATGGCTACACCTTC. This gives the protein CSARGQGVYGYTF.

This chain joins TRBV20-1 and TRBJ1-2; TRBD1 aligns across 7 bases. The CDR3 covers 14 residues. Germline CDR1 and CDR2: DFQATT and SNEGSKA (reference sequence). Trimming took 6 bases from V and 6 from J; bases not matched to a gene: 13. The CDR3 spells CSASTGTGENGYTF. The CDR3 DNA is TGCAGTGCCTCAACCGGTACAGGGGAAAATGGCTACACCTTC.

The chain carries TRBV7-9 and TRBJ1-5; D might be TRBD1 (6 bases). Germline CDR1 is SEHNR and CDR2 is FQNEAQ (reference sequence). V was pared by 1 base and J by 3 bases, with 7 bases between. The CDR3 consists of 14 residues. The CDR3 nucleotides read TGTGCCAGCAGCTTAGAGGGACACAATCAGCCCCAGCATTTT. Its protein is CASSLEGHNQPQHF. Complete variable domain (other parts from reference TRBV7-9 and TRBJ1-5): DTGVSQNPRHKITKRGQNVTFRCDPISEHNRLYWYRQTLGQGPEFLTYFQNEAQLEKSRLLSDRFSAERPKGSFSTLEIQRTEQGDSAMYLCASSLEGHNQPQHFGDGTRLSIL.

This chain uses TRBV4-1 with TRBJ2-6, with D perhaps TRBD2 (5 bases). CDR3 size: 14 residues. Per the germline V gene, CDR1 is MGHRA and CDR2 is YSYEKL. V shed 2 bases and J shed 18 bases, with 20 bases lying between them. The CDR3 DNA follows: TGCGCCAGCAGCCAACTCCAAACTAGTTCCCCGCGGACTTTC. Residues: CASSQLQTSSPRTF.

The chain is built from TRBV12-3 or TRBV12-4 and TRBJ2-5, with no clear D. The ends were cut back, 3 bases at V and 1 base at J, with 9 bases in the middle. The CDR3 extends over 14 amino acids. CDR3 nucleotide sequence: TGTGCCAGCAGTTTTATGACTTCCCAAGAGACCCAGTACTTC. Translation: CASSFMTSQETQYF.

The rearrangement uses TRBV4-1 and TRBJ1-2; the match to TRBD1 covers 7 bases. The CDR3 contains 11 residues. Germline lookup yields CDR1 MGHRA and CDR2 YSYEKL. V lost 3 bases to trimming and J lost 10 bases; unmatched junction nucleotides: 2. The CDR3 sequence is CASSQGQYYTF. In DNA, the CDR3 is TGCGCCAGCAGCCAGGGACAGTACTACACCTTC.

V usage is TRBV9 and J usage is TRBJ2-2; D is perhaps TRBD2 (6 bases). From germline, CDR1 is SGDLS and CDR2 YYNGEE. The ends were cut back, 0 bases at V and 1 base at J, with 10 bases in the middle. CDR3 size: 16 residues. As DNA, the CDR3 is TGTGCCAGCAGCGTAGATGACGGGGGGAACACCGGGGAGCTGTTTTTT. This gives the protein CASSVDDGGNTGELFF.

This chain links TRBV5-5 with TRBJ2-1; D may correspond to TRBD1 or TRBD2 (5 bases each). Germline V CDR1 and CDR2: SGHKS, YYEKEE (reference sequence). The V end was cut by 0 bases, the J end by 2 bases, with 12 bases between. The CDR3 spans 16 residues. This CDR3 is CASSLGPGSAYNEQFF. The DNA of the CDR3 is TGTGCCAGCAGCTTGGGGCCAGGGAGCGCCTACAATGAGCAGTTCTTC.

The V call is TRBV12-3 or TRBV12-4, the J call TRBJ1-4; 7 bases agree with TRBD1. CDR3 size: 16 residues. V trimming: 5 bases; J trimming: 0 bases; junction bases outside the gene matches: 6. CDR3 sequence reads: CASSIGTAATNEKLFF. The CDR3 DNA is TGTGCCAGCAGTATTGGGACAGCTGCAACTAATGAAAAACTGTTTTTT.